Below are 14 T cell receptor beta chains sequenced from a single sample in a study of identical twins. TCRdb itself ran the 5' RACE reads through MiXCR, one entry per CDR3 protein. This repertoire shows about 530,000 distinct CDR3 sequences, about 20% found once; its top ten account for around 0.48%. This sample was shared with a second study, whose subject was yellow fever vaccine responses in identical twins.

Sequencing was done on a sample of CD4+ T cells sorted from blood. Every receptor here comes from a woman aged 18-29 years in good health.

This chain uses TRBV21-1 with TRBJ2-4; TRBD2 was called by the table and not checked on the DNA. TRBV21-1 corresponds to a pseudogene. The length of the CDR3 is 16 residues. CDR3: CASSKGLARGKNIQYF. Here the CDR3 DNA reads TGTGCCAGCAGCAAAGGACTAGCGAGAGGCAAAAACATTCAGTACTTC.

This clonotype was recorded a few times. This sequence joins TRBV5-1 and TRBJ2-5; tentatively, D is TRBD1 or TRBD2 (5 bases each). The germline V gene has CDR1 SGHRS and CDR2 YFSETQ. The CDR3 covers 14 residues. V lost 2 bases to trimming and J lost 5 bases, with 13 bases between them. This chain's CDR3 is CASSLGTSRETQYF. DNA for the CDR3: TGCGCCAGCAGCTTAGGGACCTCCCGCGAGACCCAGTACTTC.

Only a few counts were recorded for this clonotype. DNA for the CDR3: TGTGCCAGCAGCCCTAGGTGGACTAGCGGTGAGACCCAGTACTTC. Translation gives CASSPRWTSGETQYF. This rearrangement joins TRBV11-2 to TRBJ2-5, with 10 nucleotides matching TRBD2. V shed 5 bases and J 5 bases; nucleotides not matched to a gene: 8. This CDR3 is built from 15 residues. Germline values: CDR1 SGHAT, CDR2 FQNNGV.

This clonotype has at least ten counts. CDR3 bases: TGCAGTGCTAAGACAGGAGGCAATGAGCAGTTCTTC. As protein: CSAKTGGNEQFF. The V and J genes are TRBV20-1 and TRBJ2-1; a possible D gene is TRBD1 (6 bases). Per germline, CDR1 DFQATT and CDR2 SNEGSKA (reference sequence). Deletions cut 4 bases from V and 6 bases from J, with 10 bases between. The CDR3 is 12 amino acids.

This clonotype was picked up a small number of times. The chain links TRBV10-3 to TRBJ2-7, with D possibly being TRBD1 or TRBD2 (5 bases each). V was shortened by 4 bases and J by 0 bases, with 7 bases between the two germline ends. This CDR3 spans 13 amino acids. Germline V gene sequence: CDR1 ENHRY, CDR2 SYGVKD. CDR3 amino acids: CAISAGGSYEQYF. The CDR3 coding sequence is TGTGCCATCAGTGCTGGGGGCTCCTACGAGCAGTACTTC.

This clonotype was recorded a few times. The rearrangement joins TRBV12-3 or TRBV12-4 to TRBJ1-6; 7 nucleotides align to TRBD1. V was clipped by 5 bases and J by 11 bases; unmatched bases: 15. The CDR3 sequence is 16 residues long. The CDR3 DNA follows: TGTGCCAGCAGTCCCCAAGGGGGCGCGGGGATCGCACCCCTCCACTTT. Its protein is CASSPQGGAGIAPLHF.

The chain carries TRBV11-2 and TRBJ2-3; D ambiguous. Germline V gene sequence: CDR1 SGHAT, CDR2 FQNNGV. V was cut by 1 base and J by 0 bases, with 11 bases left in between. CDR3 length equals 16 residues. The CDR3 region is CASSLGWQSSTDTQYF. The CDR3 DNA follows: TGTGCCAGCAGCTTAGGGTGGCAGTCTAGCACAGATACGCAGTATTTT.

The V and J genes are TRBV4-1 and TRBJ1-2; no clear D. V was pared by 0 bases and J by 1 base, with 6 bases between. CDR3 size: 14 residues. Germline CDR1 and CDR2: MGHRA and YSYEKL. The CDR3 region is CASSQDRGNYGYTF. The CDR3 DNA follows: TGCGCCAGCAGCCAAGATCGGGGTAACTATGGCTACACCTTC.

The chain uses TRBV10-3 and TRBJ2-7, with 7 bases matching TRBD2. CDR1 ENHRY and CDR2 SYGVKD come from the germline V gene. This CDR3 comprises 15 residues. V shed 3 bases, J shed 3 bases, and the junction held 8 bases outside the gene matches. DNA for the CDR3: TGTGCCATCAGTGATAGCGGGCGTTCGAACTACGAGCAGTACGTC. It is translated as CAISDSGRSNYEQYV.

This clonotype occurred a few times. V gene TRBV7-3 combines with J gene TRBJ2-2; D unresolved. Germline V CDR1 and CDR2: SGHTA, FQGTGA. Trimming took off 1 base at V and 3 bases at J, with 6 bases between the two ends. The CDR3 runs 14 residues. CDR3 protein: CASSLNRDTGELFF. The CDR3 nucleotides are TGTGCCAGCAGCTTAAACCGGGACACCGGGGAGCTGTTTTTT.

DNA for the CDR3: TGTGCCAGCAGTTTCTTGACAGAGAAATTCTATGGCTACACCTTC. Amino acids: CASSFLTEKFYGYTF. V gene TRBV28 combines with J gene TRBJ1-2; D might be TRBD1 (5 bases). Germline lookup yields CDR1 MDHEN and CDR2 SYDVKM. The CDR3 spans 15 residues. Trimming pared 3 bases from V and 4 bases from J, leaving 15 bases between.

This chain uses TRBV28 with TRBJ2-1, with D possibly being TRBD1 (6 bases). Germline CDR1 and CDR2: MDHEN and SYDVKM. Trimming stripped 8 bases from V and 0 bases from J, with 17 bases between. This CDR3 contains 16 residues. In DNA form, the CDR3 reads TGTGCCAGCCTCGGATGGGGGCCCAGCTCCTACAATGAGCAGTTCTTC. This encodes CASLGWGPSSYNEQFF.

The rearrangement links TRBV12-3 or TRBV12-4 to TRBJ2-3; the match to TRBD1 covers 7 bases. This CDR3 is built from 18 residues. Trimming took 10 bases from V and 0 from J; bases not matched to a gene: 19. The CDR3 DNA reads TGTGCCATCTGTCCGTTCCCCCGGGACAGCATTAGCACAGATACGCAGTATTTT. Translation: CAICPFPRDSISTDTQYF.

This clonotype was detected only a few times. Mismatch with germline at one junction end may stem from a read error. The chain recombines TRBV2 with TRBJ2-2, with D perhaps assigned TRBD1 or TRBD2 (5 bases each). The CDR3 has 12 amino acids. CDR1 is SNHLY, CDR2 FYNNEI, per germline. The CDR3 region is CASSDRPRDLFF. In nucleotides, the CDR3 is TGTGCCAGCAGTGATCGGCCTCGGGACCTGTTTTTT.